This TCR beta chain appears in the sequencing data of a study of Tregs in tolerant kidney transplant recipients. The assay was immunoSEQ multiplex PCR, and TCRdb's table has in-frame clones only and misses some. The sample records about 240,000 clones, 65% to 85% being singletons. As for this clone: The antigen is not known.

General observations from the study: Biological reproducibility was not directly addressed in this study. Activated donor B cell expansion appeared to reveal the most relevant donor-specific TCRbeta repertoire.

This TCR was sampled from a human donor in good health. The sequencing input was CD4+ T cells from blood.

CDR3 in amino acids: CASSILGVAAFF. The CDR3, as DNA: TGTGCCAGTAGTATTTTAGGGGTCGCAGCTTTCTTT. This chain links TRBV19 with TRBJ1-1, with D tentatively TRBD1 (5 bases). The CDR3 spans 12 residues. The germline V gene has CDR1 LNHDA and CDR2 SQIVND (reference sequence). V was trimmed by 3 bases and J by 10 bases, leaving 12 bases between them. Supplemented by reference TRBV19 and TRBJ1-1, the full variable domain reads DGGITQSPKYLFRKEGQNVTLSCEQNLNHDAMYWYRQDPGQGLRLIYYSQIVNDFQKGDIAEGYSVSREKKESFPLTVTSAQKNPTAFYLCASSILGVAAFFGQGTRLTVV.